Listed here is a single TCR beta chain. The entry originates in a study of shared T cell receptors in the human thymus. The data were produced by immunoSEQ multiplex PCR, yet TCRdb's version contains in-frame clones alone and is incomplete. The table includes almost 550,000 clones, approximately 78% detected once. Per germline, CDR1 SGHDN and CDR2 FVKESK. V gave up 1 base and J gave up 0 bases; unmatched junction bases: 14. This CDR3 has 20 residues. A further study also used this sample, focusing on human thymus T cells. That work adds: It was from resections taken during corrective heart surgery that the thymus tissue came. V and J genes seemed to be used with bias in thymic and blood repertoires.

Source material: thymocytes. The clonotype was recovered from a boy under three years old with a congenital heart defect. The rearrangement joins TRBV14 to TRBJ2-7; 11 bases are a match to TRBD2. The chain's CDR3 is CASSQGEGKPGLAGSYEQYF. Here the CDR3 DNA reads TGTGCCAGCAGCCAAGGAGAAGGGAAACCTGGACTAGCGGGCTCCTACGAGCAGTACTTC.